This note documents a single TCR beta chain sequence. Its antigen is currently unknown. The sample belongs to a study of blood T cells in healthy people across ages. Study-level results: PBMCs that were unsorted prevented a conclusive naive versus antigen-experienced comparison.

V was pared by 6 bases and J by 3 bases, with 5 bases of the junction left unmatched. The CDR3 length is 13 residues. The germline V gene encodes CDR1 SGHTA and CDR2 FQGNSA. Primed by a sample-barcoded 5' primer and a J-beta primer mix, a second PCR proceeded for roughly 6 to 12 cycles. Researchers report that each sample yielded at least 2.5 million CDR3-containing paired-end reads. TCRdb fed the 5' RACE reads into MiXCR, producing one record per CDR3 protein. Of 1.5 million to 1.8 million distinct CDR3 sequences listed, 40% to 45% are singletons. The chain recombines TRBV7-2 with TRBJ2-7; 7 nucleotides line up with TRBD2. Sequencing used blood. The clonotype was recovered from a woman aged 18-29 years in good health. CDR3 DNA: TGTGCCAGCAGTGCCGGGGGGAACTACGAGCAGTACTTC. Residues: CASSAGGNYEQYF.